The 2 T cell receptor beta chains below come from one sample, sequenced in a study of long-term antiretroviral therapy in people with HIV. Runs used v3.0 of the immunoSEQ assay and were done at survey level. Repertoires were generated with immunoSEQ multiplex PCR, while TCRdb's copy carries only in-frame clones and drops some. The sample has some 30,000 clones; approximately 92% are singletons. The specimen comprised unsorted PBMCs, sampled 5.2 years after starting antiretroviral therapy. All receptors derive from a woman aged 40 to 50 with HIV.

The CDR3 reads CASSIASETVSSYEQYF. In nucleotides, the CDR3 is TGTGCCAGTAGTATAGCTTCCGAGACAGTTAGCTCCTACGAGCAGTACTTC. The chain uses TRBV19 and TRBJ2-7; weak D call: TRBD1 (5 bases). The CDR3 consists of 17 residues. The germline V gene encodes CDR1 LNHDA and CDR2 SQIVND (reference sequence). Trimming shortened V by 1 base and J by 0 bases, and 16 bases separated the two germline ends.

The chain recombines TRBV19 with TRBJ1-4; D perhaps matches TRBD1 (5 bases). Trimming took 4 bases from V and 2 from J, leaving 20 bases between them. Germline lookup yields CDR1 LNHDA and CDR2 SQIVND (reference sequence). The CDR3 runs 18 residues. CDR3 sequence (DNA): TGTGCCAGTAGTAGGGGACCGACAGATTGGGGGACTAATGAAAAACTGTTTTTT. Translated, it gives CASSRGPTDWGTNEKLFF.